These 20 T cell receptor beta chains came from one sample sequenced in a study of blood T cell repertoires in COVID-19. Clones were sequenced by immunoSEQ multiplex PCR, and TCRdb holds only the in-frame ones, with some missing. The data show under 200,000 clones, 85% to 90% seen once. The sequencing input was peripheral blood. The origin of the receptors is a man in his fifties or sixties with active or convalescent COVID-19.

The V call is TRBV9, the J call TRBJ2-2; 10 nucleotides agree with TRBD2. The CDR3 spans 15 residues. Per the germline V gene, CDR1 is SGDLS and CDR2 is YYNGEE. With V trimmed by 1 base and J by 5 bases, 2 bases remained unmatched. CDR3 sequence reads: CASSVLAGETGELFF. Written as DNA, the CDR3 is TGTGCCAGCAGCGTACTAGCGGGGGAGACCGGGGAGCTGTTTTTT.

This clone was seen a single time. The chain uses TRBV6-1 and TRBJ1-1; 7 bases line up with TRBD1. Germline CDR1 reads MNHNS; CDR2 reads SASEGT. The CDR3 covers 14 residues. V was clipped by 4 bases and J by 4 bases; unmatched bases: 6. The CDR3 sequence: CASSGHRGGTEAFF. The DNA for the CDR3 is TGTGCCAGCAGTGGACACAGGGGAGGCACTGAAGCTTTCTTT.

This chain uses TRBV7-9 with TRBJ1-2; 7 bases map to TRBD1. Germline loops: CDR1 SEHNR, CDR2 FQNEAQ (reference sequence). The CDR3 loop spans 12 amino acids. V trimming: 5 bases; J trimming: 8 bases; junction bases outside the gene matches: 5. CDR3 in DNA: TGTGCCAGCAGCGCAGACAGGGTAGGCTACACCTTC. As protein: CASSADRVGYTF.

The chain links TRBV19 to TRBJ1-5; unclear D gene. The V end was cut by 7 bases, the J end by 2 bases, with 12 bases between. The CDR3 length is 14 residues. Germline loops: CDR1 LNHDA, CDR2 SQIVND (reference sequence). As DNA, the CDR3 is TGTGCCAGTACGATTAACATGGGCAATCAGCCCCAGCATTTT. Amino acids: CASTINMGNQPQHF.

V and J are TRBV5-4 and TRBJ2-5; D is perhaps TRBD1 (6 bases). V shed 4 bases and J shed 1 base, with 14 bases lying between them. This CDR3 has 15 amino acids. Germline V lookup: CDR1 SGHNT, CDR2 YYREEE (reference sequence). The CDR3 loop reads CASSTPGQLQETQYF. The CDR3 DNA follows: TGTGCCAGCAGCACCCCCGGACAGCTCCAAGAGACCCAGTACTTC.

The rearrangement joins TRBV7-2 to TRBJ2-1; D perhaps matches TRBD2 (6 bases). Germline lookup yields CDR1 SGHTA and CDR2 FQGNSA. V was trimmed by 4 bases and J by 5 bases, leaving 18 bases between them. The length of the CDR3 is 16 residues. The CDR3 here is CASSSGGGTPNNEQFF. CDR3 nucleotides: TGTGCCAGCAGCTCGGGTGGCGGGACTCCCAACAATGAGCAGTTCTTC.

This chain's CDR3 is CASSVQGVGSTEAFF. Here the CDR3 DNA reads TGTGCCAGCAGCGTACAGGGGGTAGGGAGCACTGAAGCTTTCTTT. This sequence joins TRBV9 and TRBJ1-1; 7 bases are a match to TRBD1. Germline CDR1 SGDLS, CDR2 YYNGEE. The ends lost 1 base at V and 4 bases at J; junction bases unmatched: 7. The CDR3 has 15 amino acids.

This chain uses TRBV6-5 with TRBJ2-5; 8 bases line up with TRBD2. After removal of 4 bases from V and 1 base from J, the junction contained 5 bases not matched to a gene. The CDR3 has 15 residues. Germline V gene sequence: CDR1 MNHEY, CDR2 SVGAGI. The CDR3 sequence: CASSFGGAVQETQYF. The CDR3 DNA is TGTGCCAGCAGTTTCGGGGGGGCTGTCCAAGAGACCCAGTACTTC.

This rearrangement joins TRBV4-3 to TRBJ1-5, with TRBD1 identical over 9 bases. Germline V CDR1 and CDR2: LGHNA, YSLEER. Trimming took 4 bases from V and 5 from J; bases not matched to a gene: 3. This CDR3 has 14 residues. The CDR3 sequence: CASSPGTGHQPQHF. CDR3 DNA: TGCGCCAGCAGCCCGGGGACAGGGCATCAGCCCCAGCATTTT.

This clone was observed once. The chain is built from TRBV9 and TRBJ2-3; 11 nucleotides line up with TRBD2. CDR1 is SGDLS, CDR2 YYNGEE, per germline. The J segment lost 4 bases and the V segment lost 1 base, leaving 2 bases of the junction unmatched. The CDR3 is made up of 15 amino acids. CDR3 protein: CASSVTSGSSDTQYF. The CDR3, as DNA: TGTGCCAGCAGCGTAACTAGCGGGAGCTCAGATACGCAGTATTTT.

This clone was recorded a few times. V gene TRBV2 combines with J gene TRBJ1-5, with D unresolved. The V end was cut by 6 bases, the J end by 7 bases, with 10 bases between. Germline V CDR1 and CDR2: SNHLY, FYNNEI. The CDR3 has 12 residues. The CDR3 reads CASREGSQPQHF. For the CDR3, the DNA is TGTGCCAGCAGGGAGGGTAGCCAGCCCCAGCATTTT.

The rearrangement joins TRBV4-2 to TRBJ1-5; no definite D call. The V gene's germline CDR1 is LGHNA and CDR2 YNFKEQ. Between the trimmed V and J ends, which lost 2 bases and 4 bases, there was a span of 6 bases. The CDR3 length is 13 residues. The CDR3 DNA follows: TGTGCCAGCAGCCAACTTCGGAATCAGCCCCAGCATTTT. It is translated as CASSQLRNQPQHF.

V and J are TRBV20-1 and TRBJ1-1; D unresolved. The CDR3 runs 10 residues. CDR1 DFQATT and CDR2 SNEGSKA come from the germline V gene (reference sequence). Trimming cost V 6 bases and J 1 base, with 3 bases left between them. CDR3 DNA: TGCAGTGCCAGGAACACTGAAGCTTTCTTT. Translating gives CSARNTEAFF.

The V call is TRBV7-2, the J call TRBJ1-2; D call uncertain. The CDR3 extends over 12 amino acids. V shed 8 bases and J shed 4 bases, with 11 bases lying between them. Germline V gene lookup returns CDR1 SGHTA and CDR2 FQGNSA. The CDR3 region is CASGEGSYGYTF. The DNA for the CDR3 is TGTGCCAGCGGCGAGGGTTCCTATGGCTACACCTTC.

The V gene is TRBV15, the J gene TRBJ2-6; no clear D. With 1 base removed from V and 2 bases from J, the gap between germline ends came to 9 bases. The CDR3 runs to 16 residues. The V gene's germline CDR1 is LNHNV and CDR2 YYDKDF (reference sequence). CDR3 bases: TGTGCCACCAGCAGAGGACGGGTCACTGGGGCCAACGTCCTGACTTTC. Its protein is CATSRGRVTGANVLTF. The variable domain in full, completed from reference TRBV15 and TRBJ2-6, reads DAMVIQNPRYQVTQFGKPVTLSCSQTLNHNVMYWYQQKSSQAPKLLFHYYDKDFNNEADTPDNFQSRRPNTSFCFLDIRSPGLGDTAMYLCATSRGRVTGANVLTFGAGSRLTVL.

V gene TRBV2 combines with J gene TRBJ1-2; 7 nucleotides line up with TRBD1. From germline, CDR1 is SNHLY and CDR2 FYNNEI. This CDR3 region has 14 residues. The junction had 6 bases not matched to a gene; V was cut back by 4 bases and J by 4 bases. CDR3 DNA: TGTGCCAGCAGTGTACGACAGGGTAGCTATGGCTACACCTTC. Protein: CASSVRQGSYGYTF.

This clone was detected only a few times. The chain uses TRBV7-2 and TRBJ1-1, with D possibly matching TRBD1 (5 bases). Germline values: CDR1 SGHTA, CDR2 FQGNSA. V was clipped by 1 base and J by 2 bases, with 14 bases between them. There are 16 residues in the CDR3. This chain's CDR3 is CASSLGGWGGNTEAFF. The CDR3 DNA reads as TGTGCCAGCAGCTTAGGGGGTTGGGGCGGTAACACTGAAGCTTTCTTT.

This rearrangement joins TRBV7-6 to TRBJ2-7; 7 bases fit TRBD2. CDR1 is SGHVS and CDR2 is FNYEAQ in the germline V gene. This CDR3 has 14 residues. V shed 5 bases, J shed 5 bases, and the junction held 9 bases outside the gene matches. CDR3 in amino acids: CASSPTTSFHEQYF. The CDR3 coding sequence is TGTGCCAGCAGCCCAACGACTAGCTTCCACGAGCAGTACTTC.

V gene TRBV4-1 combines with J gene TRBJ1-1; 7 nucleotides agree with TRBD1. This CDR3 region has 14 residues. Trimming took 4 bases from V and 2 from J; bases not matched to a gene: 4. Germline lookup yields CDR1 MGHRA and CDR2 YSYEKL. CDR3 region: CASSRDRANTEAFF. DNA for the CDR3: TGCGCCAGCAGCCGAGACAGGGCAAACACTGAAGCTTTCTTT.

The V call is TRBV5-4, the J call TRBJ2-7; 9 bases are a match to TRBD2. CDR1 SGHNT and CDR2 YYREEE come from the germline V gene (reference sequence). V shed 0 bases, J shed 2 bases, and the junction held 3 bases outside the gene matches. The CDR3 is made up of 15 amino acids. This CDR3 is CASSLAAGGAYEQYF. The CDR3 nucleotides read TGTGCCAGCAGCTTGGCAGCGGGGGGAGCCTACGAGCAGTACTTC.